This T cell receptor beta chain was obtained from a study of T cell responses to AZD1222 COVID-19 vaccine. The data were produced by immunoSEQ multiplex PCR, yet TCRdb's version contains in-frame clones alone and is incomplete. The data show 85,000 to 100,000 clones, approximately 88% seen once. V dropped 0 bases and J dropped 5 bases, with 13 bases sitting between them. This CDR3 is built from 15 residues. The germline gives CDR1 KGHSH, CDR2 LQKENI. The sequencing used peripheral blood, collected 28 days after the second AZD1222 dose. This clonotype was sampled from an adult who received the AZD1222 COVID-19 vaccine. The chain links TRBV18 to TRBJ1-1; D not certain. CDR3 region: CASSPPLGIKTEAFF. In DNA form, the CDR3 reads TGTGCCAGCTCACCACCTTTGGGGATAAAGACTGAAGCTTTCTTT.